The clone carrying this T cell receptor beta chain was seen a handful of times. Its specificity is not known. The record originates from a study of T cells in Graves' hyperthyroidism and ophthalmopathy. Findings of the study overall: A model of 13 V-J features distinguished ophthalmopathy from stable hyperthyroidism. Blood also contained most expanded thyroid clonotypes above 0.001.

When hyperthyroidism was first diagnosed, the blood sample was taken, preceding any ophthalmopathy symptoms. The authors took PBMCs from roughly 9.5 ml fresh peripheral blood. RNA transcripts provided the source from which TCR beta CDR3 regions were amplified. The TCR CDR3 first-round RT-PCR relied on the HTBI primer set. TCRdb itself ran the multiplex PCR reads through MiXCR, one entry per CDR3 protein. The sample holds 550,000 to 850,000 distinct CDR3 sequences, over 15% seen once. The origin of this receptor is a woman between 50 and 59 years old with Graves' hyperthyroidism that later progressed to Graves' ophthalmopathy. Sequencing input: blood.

DNA of the CDR3: TGCAGCGTACGACTGATGACTAGAACCTACACAGATACGCAGTATTTT. Translated, it gives CSVRLMTRTYTDTQYF. The rearrangement uses TRBV29-1 and TRBJ2-3; D might be TRBD2 (6 bases). This CDR3 has 16 residues. Trimming took 6 bases from V and 2 from J, leaving 21 bases between them. Germline loops: CDR1 SQVTM, CDR2 ANQGSEA.